The clone carrying this T cell receptor (beta chain) was recorded many times. Its antigen is as yet unknown. Molecular barcoded adaptors covering alpha/delta and beta/gamma chains were used on roughly 400 ng RNA. TCRdb used MiXCR to reprocess the reads, holding one entry per CDR3 protein. Here the sample spans about 47,000 distinct CDR3 sequences, less than 15% being singletons. These data come from a study of read filtering for tumor transcriptome and immune sequencing. Study context: Per sample, TCR-region reads ranged about 4.05 to 10.27 million by IR-seq, about 75 to 1,300 by RNA-seq. Whole-study results and caveats: Single-read clonotypes: approximately 87% of IR-seq clonotypes (around 3.5% of reads), 74.6% of RNA-seq clonotypes (less than 50% of reads).

The CDR3 length is 14 residues. Germline V CDR1 and CDR2: SEHNR, FQNEAQ (reference sequence). Between the trimmed V and J ends, which lost 0 bases and 8 bases, there was a span of 13 bases. Sequenced input: a population of CD138-negative cells sorted from bone marrow. The chain recombines TRBV7-9 with TRBJ1-1, with no clear D. The source of this sequence is a donor aged 40 or over with multiple myeloma. This CDR3 is CASSLAPRGAEAFF. The CDR3 DNA follows: TGTGCCAGCAGCTTAGCGCCCCGGGGAGCGGAAGCTTTCTTT.